The clone carrying this T cell receptor beta chain was observed many times. V was clipped by 2 bases and J by 0 bases, with 15 bases between them. The CDR3 has 16 amino acids. Germline CDR1 reads SGHDT; CDR2 reads YYEEEE. One entry per CDR3 protein, called by TCRdb with MiXCR from the RT-PCR reads. Seen here are 300,000 to 350,000 distinct CDR3 sequences, 22% observed once, and the top ten hold 10% to 13%. This sample stems from a study of response to subunit inactivated influenza vaccine. The sequencing used PBMCs from blood, collected less than 22 months after vaccination. The chain is built from TRBV5-6 and TRBJ2-7, with D possibly TRBD1 on 6 matching bases. The receptor comes from a man aged 50 to 69 who received an inactivated influenza vaccine. CDR3 loop: CASSLQRDTHSYEQYF. CDR3 DNA sequence: TGTGCCAGCAGCTTACAACGGGACACCCACTCCTACGAGCAGTACTTC.